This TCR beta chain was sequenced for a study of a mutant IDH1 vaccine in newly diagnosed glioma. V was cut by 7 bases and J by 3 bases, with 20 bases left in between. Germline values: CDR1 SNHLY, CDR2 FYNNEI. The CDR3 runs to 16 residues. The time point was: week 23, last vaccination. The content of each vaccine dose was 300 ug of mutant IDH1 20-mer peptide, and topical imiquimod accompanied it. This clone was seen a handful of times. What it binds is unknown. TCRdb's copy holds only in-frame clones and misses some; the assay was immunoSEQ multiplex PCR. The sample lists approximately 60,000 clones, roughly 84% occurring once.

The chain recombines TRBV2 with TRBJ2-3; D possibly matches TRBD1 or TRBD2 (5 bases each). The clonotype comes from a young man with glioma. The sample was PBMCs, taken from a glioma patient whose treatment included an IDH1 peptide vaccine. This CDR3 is CASTPLGQGVTDTQYF. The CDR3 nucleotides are TGTGCCAGCACCCCCTTAGGGCAGGGAGTAACAGATACGCAGTATTTT. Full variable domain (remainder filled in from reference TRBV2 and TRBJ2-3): EPEVTQTPSHQVTQMGQEVILRCVPISNHLYFYWYRQILGQKVEFLVSFYNNEISEKSEIFDDQFSVERPDGSNFTLKIRSTKLEDSAMYFCASTPLGQGVTDTQYFGPGTRLTVL.